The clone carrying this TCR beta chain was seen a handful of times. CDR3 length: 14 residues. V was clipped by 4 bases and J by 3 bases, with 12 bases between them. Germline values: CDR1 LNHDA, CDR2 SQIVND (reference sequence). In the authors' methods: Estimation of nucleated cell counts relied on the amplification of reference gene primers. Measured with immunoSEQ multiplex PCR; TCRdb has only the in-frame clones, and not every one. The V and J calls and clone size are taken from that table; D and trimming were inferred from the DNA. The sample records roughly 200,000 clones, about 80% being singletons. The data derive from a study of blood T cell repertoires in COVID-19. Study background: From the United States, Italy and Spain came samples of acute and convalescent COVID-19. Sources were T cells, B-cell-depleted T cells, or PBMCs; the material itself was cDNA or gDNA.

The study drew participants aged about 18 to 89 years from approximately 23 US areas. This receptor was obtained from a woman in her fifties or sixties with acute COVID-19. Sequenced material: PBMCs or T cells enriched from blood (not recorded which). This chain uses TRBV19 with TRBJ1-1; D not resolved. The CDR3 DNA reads TGTGCCAGTAGTACAGGCCTCGGGGACACTGAAGCTTTCTTT. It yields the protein CASSTGLGDTEAFF.